Given below is one T cell receptor beta chain in context. This sample is drawn from a study of blood T cells in healthy people across ages. The germline V gene encodes CDR1 MDHEN and CDR2 SYDVKM. With 2 bases removed from V and 9 bases from J, the gap between germline ends came to 14 bases. CDR3 size: 14 residues. PBMCs were isolated at a quantity of at least 6 million per sample. Combining a sample-barcoded 5' primer with a J-beta primer mix, a second PCR ran for about 7 to 12 cycles. TCRdb reprocessed the 5' RACE reads via MiXCR and lists one record per CDR3 protein. This sample has around 800,000 distinct CDR3 sequences, with 20% to 30% found just once. The sample also formed part of further work on T cells of mothers and their children.

The chain employs TRBV28 and TRBJ1-5; TRBD1 is a possible D gene (5 bases). The sequenced material came from blood. This TCR came from a boy between 10 and 17 years old in good health. This CDR3 reads CASSLSGTLRPQHF. The CDR3 DNA reads as TGTGCCAGCAGTTTAAGCGGGACCCTCCGGCCCCAGCATTTT.